Sequencing of this TCR beta chain was carried out in a study of breast tumors, draining lymph nodes, adjacent tissues. Study conclusions and caveats: Data fit most tumor T cells coming from lymph node, expanding in tumor. Tumor TCR diversity was below lymph nodes but above nontumor tissue. That most tumor T cells come from lymph nodes remained unproven. Luminal-like breast cancer showed significantly higher tumor–nontumor repertoire similarity than basal-like.

There are many counts of this clonotype. Its matching antigen is unknown. The lymph nodes were axillary draining lymph nodes from breast cancer patients. One entry per CDR3 protein results from TCRdb running MiXCR on the multiplex PCR reads. The sample includes fewer than 200,000 distinct CDR3 sequences, 30% to 35% seen only once; the top ten take more than 3.5%. The CDR3 is 16 residues long. Germline CDR1 is MNHNY and CDR2 is SVGAGI (reference sequence). V was pared by 5 bases and J by 5 bases, with 14 bases of the junction left unmatched. This TCR derives from a female donor with breast cancer. Some clones in this sample may be carry-over from other donors' samples. Sequencing used axillary lymph node tissue. The chain combines TRBV6-6 with TRBJ2-5, with 7 bases that match TRBD2. The CDR3 protein is CASSTRGGFGVETQYF. The CDR3, as DNA: TGTGCCAGCAGTACCCGGGGAGGGTTCGGGGTGGAGACCCAGTACTTC.